This TCR beta chain emerged from a study of blood T cell repertoires in COVID-19. V trimming: 5 bases; J trimming: 3 bases; junction bases outside the gene matches: 9. Germline CDR1 SEHNR, CDR2 FQNEAQ (reference sequence). This CDR3 is 16 amino acids long. As originally analysed: Researchers report that nucleated cell counts were estimated from reference gene primer amplification. Assay: immunoSEQ multiplex PCR; the TCRdb copy retains only in-frame clones and omits some. The V and J calls and the clone size are those of that table, but D and trimming were determined from the DNA. The sample has about 36,000 clones; 65% to 75% are singletons. Seattle cases were enrolled at active infection and followed longitudinally.

Material for sequencing was peripheral blood. V is TRBV7-9 and J is TRBJ2-3, with 9 nucleotides matching TRBD2. The receptor's source is a man in his 70s with COVID-19, enrolled during active disease. The CDR3 DNA reads TGTGCCAGCAGCCCCTCTCGCGGGAGGGCGACAGATACGCAGTATTTT. Translating gives CASSPSRGRATDTQYF. Based on the CDR3 plus reference TRBV7-9 and TRBJ2-3, the full variable domain is DTGVSQNPRHKITKRGQNVTFRCDPISEHNRLYWYRQTLGQGPEFLTYFQNEAQLEKSRLLSDRFSAERPKGSFSTLEIQRTEQGDSAMYLCASSPSRGRATDTQYFGPGTRLTVL.